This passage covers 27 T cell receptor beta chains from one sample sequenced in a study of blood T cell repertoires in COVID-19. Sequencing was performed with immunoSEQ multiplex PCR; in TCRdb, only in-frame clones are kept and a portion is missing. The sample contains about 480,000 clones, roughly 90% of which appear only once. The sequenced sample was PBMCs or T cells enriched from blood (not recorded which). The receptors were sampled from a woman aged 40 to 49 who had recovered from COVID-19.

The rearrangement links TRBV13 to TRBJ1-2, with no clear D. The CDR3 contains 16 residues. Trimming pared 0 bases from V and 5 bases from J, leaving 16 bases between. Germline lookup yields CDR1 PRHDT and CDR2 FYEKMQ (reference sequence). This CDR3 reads CASSLGRPKREYGYTF. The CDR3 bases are TGTGCCAGCAGCTTAGGGAGACCCAAGAGGGAGTATGGCTACACCTTC.

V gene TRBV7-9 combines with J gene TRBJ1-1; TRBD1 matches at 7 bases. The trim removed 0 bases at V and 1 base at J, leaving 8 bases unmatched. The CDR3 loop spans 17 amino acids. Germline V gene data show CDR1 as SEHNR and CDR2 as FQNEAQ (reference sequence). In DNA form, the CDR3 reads TGTGCCAGCAGCTTAGCGCTTCATCGGGACAGGAACACTGAAGCTTTCTTT. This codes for CASSLALHRDRNTEAFF.

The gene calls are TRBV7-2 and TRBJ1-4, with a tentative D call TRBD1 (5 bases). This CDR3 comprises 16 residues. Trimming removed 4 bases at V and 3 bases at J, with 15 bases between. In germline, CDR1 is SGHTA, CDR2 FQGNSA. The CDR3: CASSSGLSHSNEKLFF. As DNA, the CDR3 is TGTGCCAGCAGCTCGGGACTGAGTCATTCTAATGAAAAACTGTTTTTT.

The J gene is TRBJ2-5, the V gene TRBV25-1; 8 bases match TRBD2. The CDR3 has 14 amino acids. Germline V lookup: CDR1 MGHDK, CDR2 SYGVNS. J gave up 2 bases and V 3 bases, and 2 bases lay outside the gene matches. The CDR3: CASSDRLAQETQYF. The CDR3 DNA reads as TGTGCCAGCAGTGATCGACTAGCGCAAGAGACCCAGTACTTC.

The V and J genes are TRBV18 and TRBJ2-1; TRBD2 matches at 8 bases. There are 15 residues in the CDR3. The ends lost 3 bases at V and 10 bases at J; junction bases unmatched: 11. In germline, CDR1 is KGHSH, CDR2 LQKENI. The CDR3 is CASSPGTSTNQEQFF. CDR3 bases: TGTGCCAGCTCACCCGGGACTAGTACCAATCAGGAGCAGTTCTTC.

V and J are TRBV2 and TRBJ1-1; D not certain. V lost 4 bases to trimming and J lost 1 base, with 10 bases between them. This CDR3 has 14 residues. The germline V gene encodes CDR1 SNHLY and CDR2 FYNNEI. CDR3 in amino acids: CASSGWGGNTEAFF. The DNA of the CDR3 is TGTGCCAGCAGTGGCTGGGGAGGGAACACTGAAGCTTTCTTT.

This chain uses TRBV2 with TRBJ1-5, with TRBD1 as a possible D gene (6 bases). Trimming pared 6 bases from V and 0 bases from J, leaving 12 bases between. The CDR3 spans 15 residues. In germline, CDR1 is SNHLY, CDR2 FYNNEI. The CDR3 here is CASRGGTHSNQPQHF. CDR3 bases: TGTGCCAGCAGAGGGGGTACGCATAGCAATCAGCCCCAGCATTTT.

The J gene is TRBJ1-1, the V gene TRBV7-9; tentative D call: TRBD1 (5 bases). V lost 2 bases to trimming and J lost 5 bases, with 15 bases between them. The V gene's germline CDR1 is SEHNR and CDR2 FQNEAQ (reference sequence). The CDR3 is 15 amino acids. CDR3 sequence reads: CASSLSVGGGTEAFF. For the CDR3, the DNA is TGTGCCAGCAGCTTATCGGTGGGTGGGGGGACTGAAGCTTTCTTT.

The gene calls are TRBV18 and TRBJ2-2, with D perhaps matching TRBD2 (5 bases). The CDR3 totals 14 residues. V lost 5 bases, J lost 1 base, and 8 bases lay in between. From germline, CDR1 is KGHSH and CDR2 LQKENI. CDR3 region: CASSELGNTGELFF. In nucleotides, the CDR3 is TGTGCCAGCTCAGAACTAGGGAACACCGGGGAGCTGTTTTTT.

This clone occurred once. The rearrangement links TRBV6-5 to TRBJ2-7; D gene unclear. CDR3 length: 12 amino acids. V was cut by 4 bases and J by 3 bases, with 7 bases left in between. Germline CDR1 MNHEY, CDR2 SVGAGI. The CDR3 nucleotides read TGTGCCAGCAGTTTACACCACTACGAGCAGTACTTC. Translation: CASSLHHYEQYF.

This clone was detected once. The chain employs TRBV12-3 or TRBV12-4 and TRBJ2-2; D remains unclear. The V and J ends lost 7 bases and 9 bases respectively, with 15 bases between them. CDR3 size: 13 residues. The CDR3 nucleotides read TGTGCCAGCACCATAGCCCCCCAGCGGGAGCTGTTTTTT. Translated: CASTIAPQRELFF.

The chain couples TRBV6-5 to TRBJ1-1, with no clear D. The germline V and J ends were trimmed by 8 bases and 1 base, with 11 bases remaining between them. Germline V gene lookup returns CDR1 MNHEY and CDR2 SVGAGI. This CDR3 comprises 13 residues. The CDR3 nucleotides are TGTGCCAGCGATGAGGCCCCGAACACTGAAGCTTTCTTT. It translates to CASDEAPNTEAFF.

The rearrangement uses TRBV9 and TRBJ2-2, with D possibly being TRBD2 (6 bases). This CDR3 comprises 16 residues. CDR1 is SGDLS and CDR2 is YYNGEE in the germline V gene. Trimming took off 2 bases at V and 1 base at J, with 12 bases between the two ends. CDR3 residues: CASSVNPGGNTGELFF. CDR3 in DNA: TGTGCCAGCAGCGTTAACCCCGGGGGGAACACCGGGGAGCTGTTTTTT. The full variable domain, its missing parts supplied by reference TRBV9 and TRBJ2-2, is DSGVTQTPKHLITATGQRVTLRCSPRSGDLSVYWYQQSLDQGLQFLIQYYNGEERAKGNILERFSAQQFPDLHSELNLSSLELGDSALYFCASSVNPGGNTGELFFGEGSRLTVL.

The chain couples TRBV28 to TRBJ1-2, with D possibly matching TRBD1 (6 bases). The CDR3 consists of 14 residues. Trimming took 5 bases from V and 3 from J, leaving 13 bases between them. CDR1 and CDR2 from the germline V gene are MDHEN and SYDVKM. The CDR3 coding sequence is TGTGCCAGCAGTAGTGAACAGGGTTACTATGGCTACACCTTC. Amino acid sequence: CASSSEQGYYGYTF.

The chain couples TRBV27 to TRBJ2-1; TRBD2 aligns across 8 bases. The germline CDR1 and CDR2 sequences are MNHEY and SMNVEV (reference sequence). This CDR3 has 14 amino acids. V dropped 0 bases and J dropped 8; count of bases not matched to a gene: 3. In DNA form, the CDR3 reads TGTGCCAGCAGTTTATCGCCAGCGGGAGATGAGCAGTTCTTC. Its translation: CASSLSPAGDEQFF.

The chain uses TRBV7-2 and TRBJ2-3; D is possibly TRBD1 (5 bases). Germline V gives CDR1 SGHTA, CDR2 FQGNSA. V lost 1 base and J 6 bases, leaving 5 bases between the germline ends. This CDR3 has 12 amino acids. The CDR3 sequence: CASSLDRDTQYF. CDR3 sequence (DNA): TGTGCCAGCAGCTTAGACAGGGATACGCAGTATTTT.

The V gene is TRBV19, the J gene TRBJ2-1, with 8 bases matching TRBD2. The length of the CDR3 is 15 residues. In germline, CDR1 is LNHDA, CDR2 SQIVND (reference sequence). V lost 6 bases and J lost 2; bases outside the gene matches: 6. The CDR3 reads CASSGGAWTYNEQFF. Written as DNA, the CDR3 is TGTGCCAGTAGCGGGGGGGCCTGGACCTACAATGAGCAGTTCTTC.

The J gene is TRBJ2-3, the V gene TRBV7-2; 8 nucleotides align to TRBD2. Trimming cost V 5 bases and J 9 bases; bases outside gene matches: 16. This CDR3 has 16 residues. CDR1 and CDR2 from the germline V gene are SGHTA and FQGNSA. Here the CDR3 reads CASSPLASSPGGTQYF. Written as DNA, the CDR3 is TGTGCCAGCAGCCCCTTGGCTAGCTCTCCGGGAGGGACGCAGTATTTT.

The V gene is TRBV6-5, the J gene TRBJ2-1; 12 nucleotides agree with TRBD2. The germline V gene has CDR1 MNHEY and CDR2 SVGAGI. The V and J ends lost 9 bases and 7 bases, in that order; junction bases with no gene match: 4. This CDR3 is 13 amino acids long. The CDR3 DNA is TGTGCCAGTCGAGGACTAGCGGGAAATGAGCAGTTCTTC. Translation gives CASRGLAGNEQFF.

The CDR3 sequence is CASSLGQGNTGELFF. CDR3 coding DNA: TGCGCCAGCAGCTTGGGACAGGGTAACACCGGGGAGCTGTTTTTT. The chain carries TRBV5-1 and TRBJ2-2, with 7 bases lining up with TRBD1. Germline V gene sequence: CDR1 SGHRS, CDR2 YFSETQ. CDR3 size: 15 residues. With V trimmed by 0 bases and J by 2 bases, 1 base remained unmatched. Supplemented by reference TRBV5-1 and TRBJ2-2, the full variable domain reads KAGVTQTPRYLIKTRGQQVTLSCSPISGHRSVSWYQQTPGQGLQFLFEYFSETQRNKGNFPGRFSGRQFSNSRSEMNVSTLELGDSALYLCASSLGQGNTGELFFGEGSRLTVL.

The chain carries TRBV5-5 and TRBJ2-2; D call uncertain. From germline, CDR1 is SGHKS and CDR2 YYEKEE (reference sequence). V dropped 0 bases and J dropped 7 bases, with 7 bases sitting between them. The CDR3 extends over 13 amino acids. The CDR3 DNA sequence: TGTGCCAGCAGCTTGGCCGGTGTCGGGGAGCTGTTTTTT. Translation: CASSLAGVGELFF.

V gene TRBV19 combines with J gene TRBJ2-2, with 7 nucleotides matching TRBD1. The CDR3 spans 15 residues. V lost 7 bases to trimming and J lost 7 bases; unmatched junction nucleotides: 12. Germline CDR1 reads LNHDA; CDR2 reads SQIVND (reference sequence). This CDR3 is CASKRDRDIIGELFF. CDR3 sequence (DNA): TGTGCCAGTAAACGAGACAGGGATATCATCGGGGAGCTGTTTTTT. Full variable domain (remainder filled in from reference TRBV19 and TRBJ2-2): DGGITQSPKYLFRKEGQNVTLSCEQNLNHDAMYWYRQDPGQGLRLIYYSQIVNDFQKGDIAEGYSVSREKKESFPLTVTSAQKNPTAFYLCASKRDRDIIGELFFGEGSRLTVL.

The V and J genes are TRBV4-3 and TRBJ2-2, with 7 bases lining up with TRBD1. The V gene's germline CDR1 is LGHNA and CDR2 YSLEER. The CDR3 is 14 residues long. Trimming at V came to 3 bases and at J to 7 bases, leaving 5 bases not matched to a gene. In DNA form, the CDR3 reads TGCGCCAGCAGCCAGTACAGGGGTGGCGGGGAGCTGTTTTTT. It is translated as CASSQYRGGGELFF.

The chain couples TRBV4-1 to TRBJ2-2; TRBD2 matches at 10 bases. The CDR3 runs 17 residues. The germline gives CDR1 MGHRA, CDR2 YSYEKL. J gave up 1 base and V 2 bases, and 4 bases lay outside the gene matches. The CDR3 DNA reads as TGCGCCAGCAGCCAACGCCCTAGCGGGAGGAACACCGGGGAGCTGTTTTTT. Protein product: CASSQRPSGRNTGELFF.

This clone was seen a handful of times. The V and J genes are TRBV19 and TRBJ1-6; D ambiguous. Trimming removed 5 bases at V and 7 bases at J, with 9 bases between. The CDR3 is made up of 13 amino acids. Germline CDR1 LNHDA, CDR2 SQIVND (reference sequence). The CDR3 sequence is CASSVKMNSPLHF. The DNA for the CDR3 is TGTGCCAGTAGTGTAAAAATGAATTCACCCCTCCACTTT.

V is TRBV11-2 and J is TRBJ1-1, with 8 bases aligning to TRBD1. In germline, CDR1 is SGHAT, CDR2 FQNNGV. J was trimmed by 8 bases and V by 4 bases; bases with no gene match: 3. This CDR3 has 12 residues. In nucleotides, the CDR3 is TGTGCCAGCAGCTCCTGGACAGGGGAAGCTTTCTTT. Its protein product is CASSSWTGEAFF.

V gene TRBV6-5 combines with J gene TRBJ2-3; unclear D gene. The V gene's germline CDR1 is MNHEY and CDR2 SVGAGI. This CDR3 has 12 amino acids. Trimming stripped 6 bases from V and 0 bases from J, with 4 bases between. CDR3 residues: CASRESTDTQYF. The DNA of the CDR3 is TGTGCCAGCAGAGAGAGCACAGATACGCAGTATTTT.